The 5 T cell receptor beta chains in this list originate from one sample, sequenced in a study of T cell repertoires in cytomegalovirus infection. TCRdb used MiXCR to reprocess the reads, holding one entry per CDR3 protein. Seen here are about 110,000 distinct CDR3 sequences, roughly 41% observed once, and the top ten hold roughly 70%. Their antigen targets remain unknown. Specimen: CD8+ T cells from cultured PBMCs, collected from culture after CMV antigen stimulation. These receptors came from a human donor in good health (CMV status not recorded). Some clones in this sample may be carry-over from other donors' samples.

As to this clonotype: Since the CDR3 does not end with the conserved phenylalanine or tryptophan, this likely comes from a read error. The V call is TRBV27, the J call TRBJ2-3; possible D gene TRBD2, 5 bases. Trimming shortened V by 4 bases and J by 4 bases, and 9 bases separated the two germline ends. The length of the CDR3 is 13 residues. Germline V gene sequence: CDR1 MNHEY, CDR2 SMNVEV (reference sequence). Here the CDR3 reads CASSWRIADTQYS. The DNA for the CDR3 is TGTGCCAGCAGTTGGAGGATTGCAGATACGCAGTATTCT.

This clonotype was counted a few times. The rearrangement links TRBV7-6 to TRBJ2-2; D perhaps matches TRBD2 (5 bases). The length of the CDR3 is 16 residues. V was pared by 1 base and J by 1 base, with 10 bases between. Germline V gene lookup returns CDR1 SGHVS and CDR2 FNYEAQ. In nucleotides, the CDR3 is TGTGCCAGCAGCTTAGGCGGCGGGCTGAACACCGGGGAGCTGTTTTTT. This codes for CASSLGGGLNTGELFF.

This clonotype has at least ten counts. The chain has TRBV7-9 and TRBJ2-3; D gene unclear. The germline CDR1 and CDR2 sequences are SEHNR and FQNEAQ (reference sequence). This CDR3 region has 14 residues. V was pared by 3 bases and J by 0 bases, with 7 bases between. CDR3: CASSFGESTDTQYF. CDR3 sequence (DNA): TGTGCCAGCAGCTTTGGGGAAAGCACAGATACGCAGTATTTT.

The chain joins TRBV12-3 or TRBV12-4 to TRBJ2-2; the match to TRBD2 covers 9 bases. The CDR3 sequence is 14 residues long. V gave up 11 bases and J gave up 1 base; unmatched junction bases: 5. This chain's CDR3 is CAAGSGGNTGELFF. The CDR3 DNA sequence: TGTGCCGCGGGTAGCGGGGGGAACACCGGGGAGCTGTTTTTT.

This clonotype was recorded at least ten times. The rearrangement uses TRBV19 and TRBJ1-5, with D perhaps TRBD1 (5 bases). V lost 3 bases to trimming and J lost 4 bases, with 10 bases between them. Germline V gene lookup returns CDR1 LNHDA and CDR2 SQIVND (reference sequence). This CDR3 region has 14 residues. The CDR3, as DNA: TGTGCCAGTAGTATGGAAGGGGAGAATCAGCCCCAGCATTTT. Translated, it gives CASSMEGENQPQHF.